The 32 T cell receptor beta chains given below trace back to one sample, sequenced in a study of blood T cell repertoires in COVID-19. The repertoire was sequenced with immunoSEQ multiplex PCR; TCRdb's copy has only in-frame clones and lacks some. The sample consists of approximately 200,000 clones, 85% of them appearing once. Specimen: PBMCs or T cells enriched from blood (not recorded which). The receptors here all came from a man in his forties or fifties who had recovered from COVID-19.

The J gene is TRBJ2-7, the V gene TRBV7-9; D gene unclear. V gave up 5 bases and J gave up 0 bases, with 14 bases separating them. Germline V gene sequence: CDR1 SEHNR, CDR2 FQNEAQ (reference sequence). The CDR3 covers 15 residues. For the CDR3, the DNA is TGTGCCAGCAGCCCCCCGCTACAGAGCTCCTACGAGCAGTACTTC. Amino acid sequence: CASSPPLQSSYEQYF. The whole variable domain, filled in from reference TRBV7-9 and TRBJ2-7, reads DTGVSQNPRHKITKRGQNVTFRCDPISEHNRLYWYRQTLGQGPEFLTYFQNEAQLEKSRLLSDRFSAERPKGSFSTLEIQRTEQGDSAMYLCASSPPLQSSYEQYFGPGTRLTVT.

The chain is built from TRBV19 and TRBJ1-2, with a weak D call TRBD1 (6 bases). CDR1 and CDR2 from the germline V gene are LNHDA and SQIVND (reference sequence). This CDR3 spans 14 amino acids. Trimming took off 5 bases at V and 4 bases at J, with 14 bases between the two ends. This CDR3 is CASSDQGFGYGYTF. The CDR3 DNA is TGTGCCAGTAGTGATCAGGGGTTCGGCTATGGCTACACCTTC.

The chain joins TRBV7-8 to TRBJ2-7; weak D call: TRBD2 (6 bases). The CDR3 runs to 14 residues. V lost 7 bases and J 9 bases, leaving 22 bases between the germline ends. The germline V gene encodes CDR1 SGHVS and CDR2 FQNEAQ. In DNA form, the CDR3 reads TGTGCCAGCAACAATCCGGGACTGGGTATCGCGCAGTACTTC. This gives the protein CASNNPGLGIAQYF.

This chain links TRBV9 with TRBJ2-4; the D is unclear. The V gene lost 2 bases and the J gene lost 8 bases, with 14 bases spanning the gap. This CDR3 spans 14 amino acids. Per the germline V gene, CDR1 is SGDLS and CDR2 is YYNGEE. In nucleotides, the CDR3 is TGTGCCAGCAGCGTGGGCCAATTACCGGACATTCAGTACTTC. This codes for CASSVGQLPDIQYF.

The chain couples TRBV10-3 to TRBJ2-3, with 12 bases that match TRBD2. Per germline, CDR1 ENHRY and CDR2 SYGVKD. This CDR3 region has 19 residues. Losses at the gene ends were 0 bases for V and 0 bases for J; bases not matched to a gene: 7. CDR3 in amino acids: CAISESSSGRGASTDTQYF. In DNA, the CDR3 is TGTGCCATCAGTGAGTCGTCTAGCGGGAGGGGGGCGAGCACAGATACGCAGTATTTT.

The CDR3 sequence is CASWGTGHNQPQHF. CDR3 in DNA: TGTGCCAGCTGGGGGACAGGGCACAATCAGCCCCAGCATTTT. The genes are TRBV21-1 and TRBJ1-5; no DNA check was done on the table's D call, TRBD1. TRBV21-1 is reported as a pseudogene. The CDR3 totals 14 residues.

The chain uses TRBV29-1 and TRBJ1-1; the match to TRBD1 covers 7 bases. V was pared by 5 bases and J by 5 bases, with 11 bases of the junction left unmatched. This CDR3 contains 14 residues. Looked up from germline, CDR1 is SQVTM and CDR2 is ANQGSEA. The CDR3 sequence is CSVPPQGRRTEAFF. The CDR3 region has the DNA TGCAGCGTTCCCCCACAGGGGCGGAGGACTGAAGCTTTCTTT.

This clone was found once. The CDR3 ends on some other residue instead of the conserved phenylalanine or tryptophan, so this is likely a read error. The DNA is omitted, as the CDR3 cannot be located on it reliably, and the CDR3 follows TCRdb's listing. The V gene is TRBV20-1, the J gene TRBJ2-7; the listed D gene, TRBD2, was not tested against the DNA. The CDR3 length equals 11 residues, ends included. From germline, CDR1 is DFQATT and CDR2 SNEGSKA (reference sequence). CDR3 in amino acids: CSARDELAELY.

The V call is TRBV5-6, the J call TRBJ2-7; 7 bases fit TRBD2. V dropped 4 bases and J dropped 0; count of bases not matched to a gene: 4. The CDR3 contains 14 residues. Per the germline V gene, CDR1 is SGHDT and CDR2 is YYEEEE. In DNA form, the CDR3 reads TGTGCCAGCAGCCCACTAGCGAGCTCCTACGAGCAGTACTTC. Residues: CASSPLASSYEQYF.

The V gene is TRBV7-2, the J gene TRBJ1-5, with D perhaps matching TRBD1 (5 bases). The CDR3 sequence is 14 residues long. Trimming removed 5 bases at V and 7 bases at J, with 15 bases between. The germline V gene has CDR1 SGHTA and CDR2 FQGNSA. CDR3 loop: CASSQDQGRQPQHF. In DNA form, the CDR3 reads TGTGCCAGCAGCCAAGATCAGGGTCGACAGCCCCAGCATTTT.

The chain carries TRBV19 and TRBJ1-5; D perhaps matches TRBD1 (6 bases). Per germline, CDR1 LNHDA and CDR2 SQIVND (reference sequence). CDR3 size: 14 residues. Trimming pared 6 bases from V and 0 bases from J, leaving 9 bases between. CDR3 in amino acids: CASRVTGSNQPQHF. The CDR3 nucleotides are TGTGCCAGTAGGGTGACAGGTAGCAATCAGCCCCAGCATTTT.

This clone came up once. The chain uses TRBV20-1 and TRBJ2-3; 7 positions agree with TRBD2. The CDR3 extends over 14 amino acids. V lost 3 bases, J lost 0 bases, and 3 bases stayed unmatched. Germline CDR1 DFQATT, CDR2 SNEGSKA (reference sequence). This chain's CDR3 is CSASRLASTDTQYF. The CDR3 DNA sequence: TGCAGTGCTAGTCGACTAGCTAGCACAGATACGCAGTATTTT.

The chain links TRBV11-2 to TRBJ2-2, with D uncertain. This CDR3 spans 17 amino acids. The V end was cut by 0 bases, the J end by 1 base, with 12 bases between. Germline V gene lookup returns CDR1 SGHAT and CDR2 FQNNGV. The CDR3 region has the DNA TGTGCCAGCAGCTTAGAACTCGGTACCGAGAACACCGGGGAGCTGTTTTTT. Its protein is CASSLELGTENTGELFF.

The V call is TRBV4-2, the J call TRBJ2-1; D uncertain. The germline V gene has CDR1 LGHNA and CDR2 YNFKEQ. The V and J ends lost 1 base and 8 bases respectively, with 12 bases between them. The CDR3 extends over 14 amino acids. This CDR3 reads CASSQGRNRDEQFF. CDR3 bases: TGTGCCAGCAGCCAAGGCAGGAACCGAGATGAGCAGTTCTTC.

The chain joins TRBV29-1 to TRBJ2-1; 11 bases match TRBD2. Trimming at V came to 4 bases and at J to 9 bases, leaving 8 bases not matched to a gene. The CDR3 spans 14 residues. CDR1 and CDR2 (germline): SQVTM, ANQGSEA. CDR3: CSVVGLAGGVEQFF. The CDR3 nucleotides are TGCAGCGTTGTGGGGCTAGCGGGAGGTGTTGAGCAGTTCTTC.

The CDR3 loop reads CASSPSTGLSREQYF. CDR3 DNA: TGTGCCAGCAGTCCCTCGACAGGTTTATCACGCGAGCAGTACTTC. V usage is TRBV28 and J usage is TRBJ2-7; TRBD1 might be the D (6 bases). With 5 bases removed from V and 6 bases from J, the gap between germline ends came to 20 bases. The germline gives CDR1 MDHEN, CDR2 SYDVKM. The CDR3 runs to 15 residues.

The table lists this clone with a few counts. The J gene is TRBJ2-7, the V gene TRBV2, with 8 bases identical to TRBD2. The ends lost 6 bases at V and 6 bases at J; junction bases unmatched: 7. The CDR3 consists of 13 residues. From germline, CDR1 is SNHLY and CDR2 FYNNEI. CDR3 DNA sequence: TGTGCCAGCAGGGGGACTAGTTTATCCGAGCAGTACTTC. It yields the protein CASRGTSLSEQYF. The full variable domain, completed using reference TRBV2 and TRBJ2-7, is EPEVTQTPSHQVTQMGQEVILRCVPISNHLYFYWYRQILGQKVEFLVSFYNNEISEKSEIFDDQFSVERPDGSNFTLKIRSTKLEDSAMYFCASRGTSLSEQYFGPGTRLTVT.

The V gene is TRBV10-3, the J gene TRBJ2-7; a weak D match, TRBD1 (5 bases). The CDR3 consists of 18 residues. Trimming stripped 2 bases from V and 4 bases from J, with 24 bases between. Germline V CDR1 and CDR2: ENHRY, SYGVKD. The CDR3 spells CAISEGESVRGIVYEQYF. CDR3 in DNA: TGTGCCATCAGTGAGGGTGAGTCGGTTAGGGGCATCGTGTACGAGCAGTACTTC.

The chain carries TRBV24-1 and TRBJ2-5; 7 nucleotides line up with TRBD2. J gave up 5 bases and V 2 bases, and 16 bases lay outside the gene matches. The CDR3 extends over 18 amino acids. Germline V gene data show CDR1 as KGHDR and CDR2 as SFDVKD. The CDR3, as DNA: TGTGCCACCAGTGATTCCGTGGTGGGGGGAGGGCCGCGGGAGACCCAGTACTTC. Translated: CATSDSVVGGGPRETQYF.

The CDR3 sequence: CASSLAPGTGAYEQYF. The CDR3 DNA is TGTGCCAGCAGCTTAGCCCCCGGGACAGGAGCCTACGAGCAGTACTTC. The V and J genes are TRBV7-9 and TRBJ2-7, with 8 bases lining up with TRBD1. The length of the CDR3 is 16 residues. The germline V gene has CDR1 SEHNR and CDR2 FQNEAQ (reference sequence). V dropped 0 bases and J dropped 2; count of bases not matched to a gene: 6.

The chain combines TRBV9 with TRBJ2-3; 9 nucleotides agree with TRBD2. Germline V lookup: CDR1 SGDLS, CDR2 YYNGEE. This CDR3 region has 15 residues. Trimming at V came to 0 bases and at J to 5 bases, leaving 4 bases not matched to a gene. The CDR3, as DNA: TGTGCCAGCAGCGTAGTTAGCGGGAGATTAGATACGCAGTATTTT. This translates into CASSVVSGRLDTQYF. The full variable domain, with the rest looked up from reference TRBV9 and TRBJ2-3, is DSGVTQTPKHLITATGQRVTLRCSPRSGDLSVYWYQQSLDQGLQFLIQYYNGEERAKGNILERFSAQQFPDLHSELNLSSLELGDSALYFCASSVVSGRLDTQYFGPGTRLTVL.

This chain uses TRBV2 with TRBJ2-1; maybe TRBD2 (6 bases). CDR1 and CDR2 from the germline V gene are SNHLY and FYNNEI. The CDR3 has 15 amino acids. Trimming took off 7 bases at V and 9 bases at J, with 22 bases between the two ends. Here the CDR3 reads CASKGTGGSAGEQFF. CDR3 DNA sequence: TGTGCCAGCAAAGGGACGGGCGGATCAGCGGGTGAGCAGTTCTTC. Full variable domain (remainder filled in from reference TRBV2 and TRBJ2-1): EPEVTQTPSHQVTQMGQEVILRCVPISNHLYFYWYRQILGQKVEFLVSFYNNEISEKSEIFDDQFSVERPDGSNFTLKIRSTKLEDSAMYFCASKGTGGSAGEQFFGPGTRLTVL.

The CDR3 sequence: CASSFDRDGYTF. The CDR3 DNA follows: TGTGCCAGCAGTTTCGACAGGGATGGCTACACCTTC. The chain has TRBV28 and TRBJ1-2; 7 positions agree with TRBD1. Losses at the gene ends were 3 bases for V and 6 bases for J; bases not matched to a gene: 1. The CDR3 is 12 amino acids. The germline CDR1 and CDR2 sequences are MDHEN and SYDVKM.

The chain is built from TRBV11-2 and TRBJ2-3; 8 bases map to TRBD1. Germline V CDR1 and CDR2: SGHAT, FQNNGV. V lost 2 bases and J lost 1; bases outside the gene matches: 5. The CDR3 totals 16 residues. The CDR3 nucleotides read TGTGCCAGCAGCTTATATTCGGGACAGGGCACAGATACGCAGTATTTT. Translation: CASSLYSGQGTDTQYF.

As concerns this clone: Other DNA sequences in the sample encode the same CDR3. V is TRBV20-1 and J is TRBJ2-7; D might be TRBD2 (5 bases). V was cut by 6 bases and J by 3 bases, with 9 bases left in between. The CDR3 loop spans 11 amino acids. The germline gives CDR1 DFQATT, CDR2 SNEGSKA (reference sequence). CDR3 nucleotide sequence: TGCAGTGCCACTAGAGGCTACGAGCAGTACTTC. It is translated as CSATRGYEQYF.

The J gene is TRBJ2-7, the V gene TRBV27; 8 bases align to TRBD2. J lost 2 bases, V lost 6 bases, and 9 bases had no gene match. Germline V gives CDR1 MNHEY, CDR2 SMNVEV (reference sequence). CDR3 length: 15 residues. The CDR3 bases are TGTGCCAGCAGCCCCTCCGGGAGGGGGGCCTACGAGCAGTACTTC. Translated, it gives CASSPSGRGAYEQYF.

This rearrangement joins TRBV11-2 to TRBJ2-3; a weak D match, TRBD2 (6 bases). This CDR3 comprises 15 residues. Trimming removed 5 bases at V and 1 base at J, with 13 bases between. Germline values: CDR1 SGHAT, CDR2 FQNNGV. The CDR3 here is CASSRRKRGTDTQYF. CDR3 sequence (DNA): TGTGCCAGCAGCCGCCGAAAGCGGGGCACAGATACGCAGTATTTT.

The chain uses TRBV5-6 and TRBJ2-7; 7 bases agree with TRBD2. V shed 4 bases, J shed 5 bases, and the junction held 3 bases outside the gene matches. Germline assignment: CDR1 SGHDT and CDR2 YYEEEE. The CDR3 loop spans 12 amino acids. The CDR3 protein is CASSRGTNEQYF. For the CDR3, the DNA is TGTGCCAGCAGCCGGGGGACTAACGAGCAGTACTTC. Drawing the rest from reference TRBV5-6 and TRBJ2-7, the complete variable domain is DAGVTQSPTHLIKTRGQQVTLRCSPKSGHDTVSWYQQALGQGPQFIFQYYEEEERQRGNFPDRFSGHQFPNYSSELNVNALLLGDSALYLCASSRGTNEQYFGPGTRLTVT.

The V gene is TRBV9, the J gene TRBJ2-7, with 8 bases aligning to TRBD1. Looked up from germline, CDR1 is SGDLS and CDR2 is YYNGEE. This CDR3 spans 14 amino acids. The V gene end was trimmed by 3 bases and the J gene end by 2 bases; junction bases not matched to a gene: 4. The CDR3 loop reads CASSEGTGAYEQYF. The CDR3, as DNA: TGTGCCAGCAGCGAGGGGACAGGAGCCTACGAGCAGTACTTC. Together with reference TRBV9 and TRBJ2-7, the CDR3 gives the full variable domain: DSGVTQTPKHLITATGQRVTLRCSPRSGDLSVYWYQQSLDQGLQFLIQYYNGEERAKGNILERFSAQQFPDLHSELNLSSLELGDSALYFCASSEGTGAYEQYFGPGTRLTVT.

This chain uses TRBV9 with TRBJ2-1, with 8 bases identical to TRBD1. The germline V gene encodes CDR1 SGDLS and CDR2 YYNGEE. V gave up 3 bases and J gave up 9 bases; unmatched junction bases: 5. The CDR3 covers 13 residues. CDR3 DNA: TGTGCCAGCAGCGACCAGGGGGCCGGTGAGCAGTTCTTC. It translates to CASSDQGAGEQFF.

The chain has TRBV11-3 and TRBJ2-1; TRBD2 aligns across 9 bases. CDR1 SGHNT and CDR2 YENEEA come from the germline V gene. The CDR3 has 16 residues. Losses at the gene ends were 2 bases for V and 5 bases for J; bases not matched to a gene: 7. CDR3 in DNA: TGTGCCAGCAGCTTACGCGGGAGGGCCGATAACAATGAGCAGTTCTTC. This codes for CASSLRGRADNNEQFF. The full variable domain, completed using reference TRBV11-3 and TRBJ2-1, is EAGVVQSPRYKIIEKKQPVAFWCNPISGHNTLYWYLQNLGQGPELLIRYENEEAVDDSQLPKDRFSAERLKGVDSTLKIQPAELGDSAVYLCASSLRGRADNNEQFFGPGTRLTVL.

J is TRBJ1-1 and V is TRBV6-5, with TRBD1 as a possible D gene (6 bases). From germline, CDR1 is MNHEY and CDR2 SVGAGI. CDR3 length: 13 amino acids. Trimming took off 6 bases at V and 1 base at J, with 9 bases between the two ends. The CDR3 spells CASRPGQNTEAFF. Here the CDR3 DNA reads TGTGCCAGCAGGCCGGGACAGAACACTGAAGCTTTCTTT.